This T cell receptor beta chain was obtained from a study of a mutant IDH1 vaccine in newly diagnosed glioma. For the study at large: Scheduled for weeks 1, 3, 5, 7, 11, 15, 19 and 23, eight vaccinations were given to patients. The study started vaccination 4-6 weeks after radiotherapy alone, or with temozolomide cycles.

Sequencing was performed with immunoSEQ multiplex PCR; in TCRdb, only in-frame clones are kept and a portion is missing. The repertoire holds tens of thousands of clones, 78% seen once, with more than 20% in the top ten. CDR1 and CDR2 from the germline V gene are MGHRA and YSYEKL. This CDR3 has 16 residues. The V and J ends lost 3 bases and 2 bases respectively, with 16 bases between them. The sample's time point: week 11, during vaccination. Alongside topical imiquimod, each dose of vaccine comprised 300 ug of mutant IDH1 20-mer peptide. About this clone: Its specificity is unknown.

The rearrangement uses TRBV4-1 and TRBJ1-1, with a weak D call TRBD1 (6 bases). This specimen consisted of PBMCs, obtained from a glioma patient whose treatment included an IDH1 peptide vaccine. The clonotype originates from a young man with glioma. The CDR3 nucleotides read TGCGCCAGCAGCCATTCTCGCAGGGGAATAAACACTGAAGCTTTCTTT. It specifies CASSHSRRGINTEAFF.